Each of the 28 T cell receptor beta chains below was sequenced from the same sample in a study of OX40 agonist ivuxolimab in advanced cancers. Assay: immunoSEQ multiplex PCR; the TCRdb copy retains only in-frame clones and omits some. The sample comprises more than 80,000 clones, around 84% of which are singletons, and less than 2% rests with the top ten. Sequencing used CD4+ or CD8+ T cells sorted from blood, obtained in a trial of the OX40 agonist ivuxolimab. Receptors were obtained from an adult with an advanced solid tumor such as melanoma, head and neck, liver or kidney cancer.

The chain joins TRBV2 to TRBJ2-3; 7 bases line up with TRBD2. V lost 6 bases, J lost 5 bases, and 8 bases stayed unmatched. The germline V gene has CDR1 SNHLY and CDR2 FYNNEI. CDR3 size: 14 residues. The CDR3 bases are TGTGCCAGCAGGTGCGGGAGAGGCGTAGATACGCAGTATTTT. It codes for CASRCGRGVDTQYF.

V gene TRBV29-1 combines with J gene TRBJ2-1; 9 positions match TRBD2. Germline trimming cut 7 bases from V and 4 bases from J; bases unmatched to any gene: 11. This CDR3 comprises 15 residues. Per germline, CDR1 SQVTM and CDR2 ANQGSEA. Written as DNA, the CDR3 is TGCAGCGGACGTCTAGCGGGGAGAATTTACAATGAGCAGTTCTTC. Its translation is CSGRLAGRIYNEQFF.

The V and J genes are TRBV9 and TRBJ1-2; the D is unclear. This CDR3 has 13 residues. CDR1 and CDR2 from the germline V gene are SGDLS and YYNGEE. V lost 1 base and J 8 bases, leaving 12 bases between the germline ends. The CDR3 loop reads CASSVLDEGGYTF. The CDR3, as DNA: TGTGCCAGCAGCGTACTCGACGAGGGAGGCTACACCTTC.

The table lists this clone with a few counts. V is TRBV2 and J is TRBJ2-1; D is uncertain. V was shortened by 0 bases and J by 10 bases, with 10 bases between the two germline ends. Germline V lookup: CDR1 SNHLY, CDR2 FYNNEI. The CDR3 has 13 amino acids. The CDR3 loop is CASSEAPRVEQFF. The CDR3 nucleotides read TGTGCCAGCAGTGAAGCCCCTAGGGTCGAGCAGTTCTTC.

The gene calls are TRBV19 and TRBJ2-4; D tentatively reads TRBD1 or TRBD2 (5 bases each). The ends were cut back, 7 bases at V and 6 bases at J, with 13 bases in the middle. CDR3 size: 13 residues. Germline CDR1 reads LNHDA; CDR2 reads SQIVND (reference sequence). CDR3 sequence: CASNRGQGNIQYF. Written as DNA, the CDR3 is TGTGCCAGTAACCGGGGCCAGGGAAACATTCAGTACTTC.

In its sample, this clone was seen a few times. The chain employs TRBV7-8 and TRBJ2-1; 10 bases map to TRBD2. Germline V gene sequence: CDR1 SGHVS, CDR2 FQNEAQ. The V segment lost 5 bases and the J segment 15 bases; nucleotides outside the gene matches: 16. The CDR3 sequence is 15 residues long. CDR3 sequence (DNA): TGTGCCAGCAGCACCCGACTAGCGGGTCCTCAATCGAGGTTCTTC. Translating it yields CASSTRLAGPQSRFF.

The sample holds a few counts of this clone. This chain connects TRBV7-2 to TRBJ1-4; 10 bases agree with TRBD1. This CDR3 is built from 16 residues. V lost 2 bases, J lost 5 bases, and 5 bases stayed unmatched. From germline, CDR1 is SGHTA and CDR2 FQGNSA. CDR3 DNA: TGTGCCAGCAGCTTACCGGGACAGGGGCCCAATGAAAAACTGTTTTTT. The encoded protein is CASSLPGQGPNEKLFF.

In nucleotides, the CDR3 is TGTGCCAGTAGGGCCCCCGGAGGGCCCTCCTACAATGAGCAGTTCTTC. Translating it yields CASRAPGGPSYNEQFF. The V gene is TRBV19, the J gene TRBJ2-1, with D perhaps TRBD2 (6 bases). The length of the CDR3 is 16 residues. Germline values: CDR1 LNHDA, CDR2 SQIVND (reference sequence). V was shortened by 6 bases and J by 0 bases, with 15 bases between the two germline ends. The full variable domain, in which reference TRBV19 and TRBJ2-1 provide the parts outside the CDR3, is DGGITQSPKYLFRKEGQNVTLSCEQNLNHDAMYWYRQDPGQGLRLIYYSQIVNDFQKGDIAEGYSVSREKKESFPLTVTSAQKNPTAFYLCASRAPGGPSYNEQFFGPGTRLTVL.

The J gene is TRBJ1-2, the V gene TRBV6-6, with D possibly TRBD1 on 5 matching bases. The CDR3 loop spans 13 amino acids. Between the trimmed V and J ends, which lost 5 bases and 4 bases, there was a span of 11 bases. Germline V CDR1 and CDR2: MNHNY, SVGAGI (reference sequence). The CDR3 loop is CASSAQGSYGYTF. DNA for the CDR3: TGTGCCAGCAGTGCCCAGGGCTCCTATGGCTACACCTTC.

This clone was seen a single time. V and J are TRBV7-9 and TRBJ1-4; D not resolved. This CDR3 is 16 amino acids long. Germline V gene data show CDR1 as SEHNR and CDR2 as FQNEAQ (reference sequence). V gave up 5 bases and J gave up 3 bases, with 16 bases separating them. CDR3 nucleotide sequence: TGTGCCAGCAGCCTACGGGTTGGCGGAGCTAATGAAAAACTGTTTTTT. Its translation: CASSLRVGGANEKLFF.

This clone has only one observation. This sequence joins TRBV5-1 and TRBJ2-1; the D is unclear. V was cut by 0 bases and J by 9 bases, with 13 bases left in between. CDR3 size: 14 residues. CDR1 and CDR2 from the germline V gene are SGHRS and YFSETQ. This CDR3 is CASSLEPPSGEQFF. In DNA form, the CDR3 reads TGCGCCAGCAGCTTGGAGCCCCCATCGGGTGAGCAGTTCTTC.

The chain links TRBV6-1 to TRBJ1-5; D is undetermined. Trimming took off 3 bases at V and 5 bases at J, with 2 bases between the two ends. The CDR3 runs to 11 residues. CDR1 and CDR2 from the germline V gene are MNHNS and SASEGT. The CDR3 sequence is CASSDHQPQHF. DNA for the CDR3: TGTGCCAGCAGTGACCATCAGCCCCAGCATTTT.

The chain employs TRBV27 and TRBJ2-2; TRBD1 aligns across 10 bases. The V segment lost 5 bases and the J segment 7 bases; nucleotides outside the gene matches: 7. Germline values: CDR1 MNHEY, CDR2 SMNVEV (reference sequence). The length of the CDR3 is 15 residues. CDR3 protein: CASSPTGGAIGELFF. The CDR3 DNA is TGTGCCAGCAGTCCGACAGGGGGCGCGATCGGGGAGCTGTTTTTT.

The V call is TRBV5-1, the J call TRBJ2-7; 11 bases agree with TRBD2. Germline CDR1 is SGHRS and CDR2 is YFSETQ. This CDR3 spans 15 amino acids. The ends lost 3 bases at V and 6 bases at J; junction bases unmatched: 8. This CDR3 is CASSSLAGGPLEQYF. The CDR3 coding sequence is TGCGCCAGCAGCTCCCTAGCGGGAGGCCCCCTCGAGCAGTACTTC.

V and J are TRBV14 and TRBJ1-5, with 9 bases identical to TRBD1. Germline CDR1 reads SGHDN; CDR2 reads FVKESK. V gave up 2 bases and J gave up 4 bases; unmatched junction bases: 21. The CDR3 totals 21 residues. CDR3 residues: CASSQFMNRDRARGMNQPQHF. The CDR3 DNA follows: TGTGCCAGCAGCCAATTTATGAACCGGGACAGGGCAAGGGGGATGAATCAGCCCCAGCATTTT.

V is TRBV5-4 and J is TRBJ2-3; 12 positions match TRBD2. The trim removed 4 bases at V and 0 bases at J, leaving 6 bases unmatched. Germline V gene lookup returns CDR1 SGHNT and CDR2 YYREEE (reference sequence). This CDR3 is built from 17 residues. The CDR3, as DNA: TGTGCCAGCAGCGATAGACTAGCGGGGGCTAGCACAGATACGCAGTATTTT. This translates into CASSDRLAGASTDTQYF.

V and J are TRBV6-5 and TRBJ2-7; 9 nucleotides match TRBD1. CDR1 is MNHEY and CDR2 is SVGAGI in the germline V gene. With 5 bases clipped from V and 3 bases from J, the junction kept 2 bases outside the gene matches. The CDR3 totals 13 residues. The CDR3 region has the DNA TGTGCCAGCAGTAAGGGACAGGGCTACGAGCAGTACTTC. It yields the protein CASSKGQGYEQYF.

The V and J genes are TRBV29-1 and TRBJ1-4; TRBD1 agrees at 10 bases. Germline CDR1 and CDR2: SQVTM and ANQGSEA. The V gene end was trimmed by 3 bases and the J gene end by 7 bases; junction bases not matched to a gene: 8. CDR3 length: 15 amino acids. The CDR3 region is CSVEGTGEVGEKLFF. The DNA for the CDR3 is TGCAGCGTTGAGGGGACAGGGGAAGTGGGTGAAAAACTGTTTTTT.

As regards this clone: The same CDR3 can be traced to other DNA sequences in this sample. This sequence joins TRBV18 and TRBJ2-7; possible D gene TRBD1, 6 bases. The CDR3 is made up of 13 amino acids. Per germline, CDR1 KGHSH and CDR2 LQKENI. V lost 5 bases and J 2 bases, leaving 10 bases between the germline ends. In nucleotides, the CDR3 is TGTGCCAGCTCAAGGGACACCACCTACGAGCAGTACTTC. This sequence encodes CASSRDTTYEQYF.

The chain couples TRBV7-2 to TRBJ2-1; 8 bases align to TRBD2. Germline CDR1 and CDR2: SGHTA and FQGNSA. The J segment lost 4 bases and the V segment lost 3 bases, leaving 5 bases of the junction unmatched. The CDR3 runs to 15 residues. CDR3 coding DNA: TGTGCCAGCAGCTTGGCGGGGGGAATTTACAATGAGCAGTTCTTC. It encodes CASSLAGGIYNEQFF.

Only one count was recorded for this clone. J is TRBJ2-2 and V is TRBV6-5; 11 nucleotides match TRBD2. CDR3 length: 15 amino acids. Germline values: CDR1 MNHEY, CDR2 SVGAGI. V lost 2 bases to trimming and J lost 11 bases; unmatched junction nucleotides: 7. For the CDR3, the DNA is TGTGCCAGCAGTTACACAACTAGCGGGAGTAGTGAGCTGTTTTTT. Its translation: CASSYTTSGSSELFF.

CDR3 bases: TGTGCCAGCAGTTTAATTCCCAATCAGCCCCAGCATTTT. Translating gives CASSLIPNQPQHF. V gene TRBV27 combines with J gene TRBJ1-5; D remains ambiguous. This CDR3 spans 13 amino acids. CDR1 is MNHEY, CDR2 SMNVEV, per germline (reference sequence). V gave up 2 bases and J gave up 3 bases, with 5 bases separating them.

J is TRBJ2-7 and V is TRBV5-8; D is possibly TRBD1 (6 bases). The CDR3 runs to 13 residues. V lost 5 bases, J lost 6 bases, and 15 bases lay in between. CDR1 is SGHTS, CDR2 YDEGEE, per germline. CDR3 DNA: TGTGCCAGCAGGGGGGCCCGCGTCGGCGAGCAGTACTTC. It yields the protein CASRGARVGEQYF.

The chain couples TRBV7-6 to TRBJ1-5, with D uncertain. The V end lost 0 bases, the J end lost 7 bases, and 10 bases lay between the germline ends. Germline CDR1 is SGHVS and CDR2 is FNYEAQ. This CDR3 comprises 14 residues. CDR3: CASSLAIDMQPQHF. CDR3 in DNA: TGTGCCAGCAGCTTAGCTATTGACATGCAGCCCCAGCATTTT.

V and J are TRBV7-9 and TRBJ2-1, with TRBD2 identical over 13 bases. Germline CDR1 is SEHNR and CDR2 is FQNEAQ (reference sequence). Germline trimming cut 4 bases from V and 0 bases from J; bases unmatched to any gene: 6. The length of the CDR3 is 18 residues. This CDR3 reads CASSSSGTSGTSYNEQFF. In nucleotides, the CDR3 is TGTGCCAGCAGCTCCTCCGGGACTAGCGGGACCTCCTACAATGAGCAGTTCTTC.

This clone was counted between two and nine times. The rearrangement uses TRBV6-5 and TRBJ2-1; 7 positions agree with TRBD2. The CDR3 is 14 residues long. Germline V CDR1 and CDR2: MNHEY, SVGAGI. J gave up 12 bases and V 6 bases, and 14 bases lay outside the gene matches. The CDR3: CASSRTSFGVGQFF. DNA for the CDR3: TGTGCCAGCAGCCGGACTAGTTTCGGGGTCGGGCAGTTCTTC.

The chain joins TRBV6-6 to TRBJ1-2; the D gene is possibly TRBD1 (5 bases). The CDR3 has 14 residues. The V end was cut by 8 bases, the J end by 8 bases, with 21 bases between. CDR1 and CDR2 from the germline V gene are MNHNY and SVGAGI (reference sequence). CDR3 in amino acids: CASFRRGVTRGYTF. DNA for the CDR3: TGTGCCAGCTTCCGGAGGGGCGTAACGCGAGGCTACACCTTC.

This chain uses TRBV30 with TRBJ2-3, with TRBD2 matching 8 bases. CDR1 and CDR2 from the germline V gene are GTSNPN and SVGIG (reference sequence). V shed 4 bases and J 2 bases; nucleotides not matched to a gene: 2. The CDR3 is made up of 13 amino acids. Here the CDR3 DNA reads TGTGCCTGGATTAGCGGGAACACAGATACGCAGTATTTT. The encoded protein is CAWISGNTDTQYF.